One and the same sample provided the 9 T cell receptor beta chains below, sequenced in a study of blood T cell repertoires in COVID-19. Sequencing used immunoSEQ multiplex PCR; TCRdb keeps in-frame clones, though not all of them. Of some 120,000 clones in the sample, 85% were seen once. Sequenced sample: peripheral blood. The origin of the receptors is a woman older than 75 with acute or convalescent COVID-19.

Concerning this clone itself: This sample also contains other DNA sequences that code for the same CDR3. This chain connects TRBV15 to TRBJ2-7, with 7 bases fitting TRBD1. From germline, CDR1 is LNHNV and CDR2 YYDKDF (reference sequence). With V trimmed by 8 bases and J by 4 bases, 8 bases remained unmatched. The CDR3 totals 13 residues. CDR3 region: CATRLTGSYEQYF. The CDR3 DNA reads as TGTGCCACCCGGTTGACAGGGTCTTACGAGCAGTACTTC.

The V and J genes are TRBV4-1 and TRBJ2-7; TRBD1 is a possible D gene (6 bases). V dropped 0 bases and J dropped 5 bases, with 8 bases sitting between them. The CDR3 extends over 13 amino acids. The germline V gene has CDR1 MGHRA and CDR2 YSYEKL. The CDR3 nucleotides are TGCGCCAGCAGCCAAGACAGGGGCCACGAGCAGTACGTC. This translates into CASSQDRGHEQYV.

The chain employs TRBV7-2 and TRBJ1-5, with D hard to call. Trimming stripped 1 base from V and 9 bases from J, with 10 bases between. The CDR3 has 13 residues. Germline V gene lookup returns CDR1 SGHTA and CDR2 FQGNSA. This CDR3 reads CASSLERGGPQHF. The CDR3 DNA sequence: TGTGCCAGCAGCTTAGAAAGAGGTGGGCCCCAGCATTTT.

V usage is TRBV4-1 and J usage is TRBJ1-4; D gene ambiguous. Germline values: CDR1 MGHRA, CDR2 YSYEKL. V dropped 4 bases and J dropped 8 bases, with 14 bases sitting between them. There are 14 residues in the CDR3. The CDR3 nucleotides read TGCGCCAGCAGCCCCCAAGAGGGTGGGGAAAAACTGTTTTTT. This encodes CASSPQEGGEKLFF.

This clone was seen a handful of times. The chain uses TRBV7-9 and TRBJ1-3; D is undetermined. CDR1 is SEHNR, CDR2 FQNEAQ, per germline (reference sequence). CDR3 length: 18 amino acids. V was cut by 2 bases and J by 5 bases, with 22 bases left in between. This CDR3 reads CASSLTSLSGGWRNTIYF. For the CDR3, the DNA is TGTGCCAGCAGCTTAACTTCGCTGAGCGGCGGATGGAGAAACACCATATATTTT. Looking up the rest from reference TRBV7-9 and TRBJ1-3 gives the full variable domain: DTGVSQNPRHKITKRGQNVTFRCDPISEHNRLYWYRQTLGQGPEFLTYFQNEAQLEKSRLLSDRFSAERPKGSFSTLEIQRTEQGDSAMYLCASSLTSLSGGWRNTIYFGEGSWLTVV.

This sequence joins TRBV18 and TRBJ2-1; 12 bases align to TRBD2. The CDR3 runs to 18 residues. Germline V CDR1 and CDR2: KGHSH, LQKENI. V shed 1 base and J 1 base; nucleotides not matched to a gene: 5. The DNA of the CDR3 is TGTGCCAGCTCACCACGGCTAGCGGGGGGGCGGTCCTACAATGAGCAGTTCTTC. It translates to CASSPRLAGGRSYNEQFF.

The table lists this clone with a count of one. The rearrangement links TRBV4-3 to TRBJ1-4; maybe TRBD1 (6 bases). The CDR3 contains 19 residues. Germline loops: CDR1 LGHNA, CDR2 YSLEER. V was trimmed by 0 bases and J by 1 base, leaving 18 bases between them. The CDR3 loop is CASSQDLGTTLGTNEKLFF. Written as DNA, the CDR3 is TGCGCCAGCAGCCAAGATCTCGGGACAACACTAGGAACTAATGAAAAACTGTTTTTT.

The chain is built from TRBV2 and TRBJ1-2; D not resolved. CDR1 and CDR2 from the germline V gene are SNHLY and FYNNEI. Trimming pared 8 bases from V and 1 base from J, leaving 8 bases between. CDR3 size: 12 residues. The chain's CDR3 is CASGPLNYGYTF. CDR3 bases: TGTGCCAGCGGGCCTCTTAACTATGGCTACACCTTC.

The gene calls are TRBV6-5 and TRBJ1-3; no firm D call. Trimming took 7 bases from V and 0 from J, leaving 4 bases between them. There are 12 residues in the CDR3. Germline V gene lookup returns CDR1 MNHEY and CDR2 SVGAGI. The CDR3 coding sequence is TGTGCCAGCACAGTCTCTGGAAACACCATATATTTT. The encoded protein is CASTVSGNTIYF.